A few counts support the clone carrying this TCR beta chain. Its specificity is unknown. TCR beta cDNA libraries had unique molecular identifiers. TCRdb re-called the PCR reads with MiXCR, one entry per CDR3 protein. The sample comprises approximately 440,000 distinct CDR3 sequences, roughly 45% of which are singletons, and about 12% rests with the top ten. The data stem from a study of post-analysis software for immune sequencing data. General study points: Patients used about five TRBV segments, including TRBV5-6, TRBV5-1 and TRBV20-1, more often than controls.

Trimming removed 5 bases from V and 6 bases from J; junction bases left unmatched: 10. This CDR3 has 15 amino acids. The sample consisted of blood. This chain uses TRBV12-3 or TRBV12-4 with TRBJ2-5; 9 nucleotides match TRBD2. This TCR came from a girl aged 10 to 17 with multiple sclerosis. The CDR3 bases are TGTGCCAGCAGTCCGTCTAGCGGGATTAGGCAGACCCAGTACTTC. This sequence encodes CASSPSSGIRQTQYF.